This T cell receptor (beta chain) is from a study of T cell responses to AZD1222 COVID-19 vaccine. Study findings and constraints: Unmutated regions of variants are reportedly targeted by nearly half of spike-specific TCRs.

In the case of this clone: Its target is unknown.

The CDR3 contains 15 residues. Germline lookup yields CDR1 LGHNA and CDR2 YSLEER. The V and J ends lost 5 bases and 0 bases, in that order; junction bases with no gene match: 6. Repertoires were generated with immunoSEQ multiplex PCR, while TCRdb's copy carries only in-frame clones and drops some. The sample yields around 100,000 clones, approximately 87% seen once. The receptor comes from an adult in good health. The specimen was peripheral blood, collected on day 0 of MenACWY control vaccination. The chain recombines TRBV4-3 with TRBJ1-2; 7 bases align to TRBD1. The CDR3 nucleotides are TGCGCCAGCAGCGCACAGGGGCAGGCTAACTATGGCTACACCTTC. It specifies CASSAQGQANYGYTF.